This is a list of T cell receptor beta chains from one sample in a study of blood T cell repertoires in COVID-19. Generated by immunoSEQ multiplex PCR, the TCRdb table keeps only in-frame clones and is missing some. The data hold more than 120,000 clones, with more than 75% observed a single time. What was sequenced was peripheral blood. These receptors all come from a man aged 50 to 60 who had recovered from COVID-19. Each CDR3 is given with its conserved first and last residue. A D gene is named only where the DNA matches it firmly. Not every row has a clone size; where given, it reads once, few, many or a size class.

j_call: TRBJ2-2; d_call: TRBD2; v_call: TRBV25-1; clone_size: -; cdr3_aa: CASSERLAGINTGELFF; cdr3_nt: TGTGCCAGCAGTGAACGACTAGCGGGGATTAACACCGGGGAGCTGTTTTTT
j_call: TRBJ1-2; d_call: -; v_call: TRBV15; clone_size: -; cdr3_aa: CATSRDPVAGPRGYTF; cdr3_nt: TGTGCCACCAGCAGAGATCCTGTCGCGGGGCCCCGAGGCTACACCTTC
j_call: TRBJ1-1; d_call: TRBD1; v_call: TRBV6-2/TRBV6-3; clone_size: -; cdr3_aa: CASSPGQGGKGEAFF; cdr3_nt: TGTGCCAGCAGTCCCGGACAGGGAGGGAAGGGTGAAGCTTTCTTT
j_call: TRBJ2-1; d_call: TRBD1; v_call: TRBV5-5; clone_size: -; cdr3_aa: CASSLALGTGNDEQFF; cdr3_nt: TGTGCCAGCAGCTTGGCCTTAGGGACAGGGAACGATGAGCAGTTCTTC
j_call: TRBJ2-6; d_call: TRBD1; v_call: TRBV4-1; clone_size: -; cdr3_aa: CASSRTGRPSSGANVLTF; cdr3_nt: TGCGCCAGCAGCCGGACAGGGCGACCCTCATCTGGGGCCAACGTCCTGACTTTC
j_call: TRBJ1-2; d_call: -; v_call: TRBV2; clone_size: -; cdr3_aa: CASSDVQAIKGGYTF; cdr3_nt: TGTGCCAGCAGTGACGTACAGGCAATAAAGGGTGGCTACACCTTC
j_call: TRBJ2-6; d_call: -; v_call: TRBV5-4; clone_size: -; cdr3_aa: CASSQTARGANVLTF; cdr3_nt: TGTGCCAGCAGCCAGACCGCGCGGGGGGCCAACGTCCTGACTTTC
j_call: TRBJ2-5; d_call: TRBD1; v_call: TRBV7-2; clone_size: -; cdr3_aa: CASRTTGTVLQETQYF; cdr3_nt: TGTGCCAGCAGGACTACAGGGACAGTTCTCCAAGAGACCCAGTACTTC
j_call: TRBJ2-3; d_call: TRBD2; v_call: TRBV7-2; clone_size: -; cdr3_aa: CASSPIAGVNTYTQYF; cdr3_nt: TGTGCCAGCAGCCCAATAGCGGGGGTGAATACATATACGCAGTATTTT
j_call: TRBJ1-1; d_call: -; v_call: TRBV6-2/TRBV6-3; clone_size: -; cdr3_aa: CASSTRRELNTEAFF; cdr3_nt: TGTGCCAGCAGTACGAGAAGAGAGTTGAACACTGAAGCTTTCTTT
j_call: TRBJ1-4; d_call: TRBD1; v_call: TRBV4-2; clone_size: -; cdr3_aa: CASSPPDRGNEKLFF; cdr3_nt: TGTGCCAGCAGCCCACCGGACAGGGGGAATGAAAAACTGTTTTTT
j_call: TRBJ2-1; d_call: TRBD2; v_call: TRBV2; clone_size: -; cdr3_aa: CASSGLARYDEQFF; cdr3_nt: TGTGCCAGCAGCGGACTAGCGAGGTACGATGAGCAGTTCTTC
j_call: TRBJ1-5; d_call: TRBD1; v_call: TRBV23-1; clone_size: -; cdr3_aa: CASSRRGTGVQPQHF; cdr3_nt: TGCGCCAGCAGTCGGAGGGGGACAGGGGTTCAGCCCCAGCATTTT
j_call: TRBJ2-7; d_call: TRBD2; v_call: TRBV7-8; clone_size: -; cdr3_aa: CASSLGGLAGVYEQYF; cdr3_nt: TGTGCCAGCAGCTTAGGGGGCCTAGCGGGGGTATACGAGCAGTACTTC
j_call: TRBJ1-2; d_call: TRBD1; v_call: TRBV27; clone_size: -; cdr3_aa: CASKVGTAIGQNYGYTF; cdr3_nt: TGTGCCAGCAAGGTCGGGACAGCCATCGGTCAGAACTATGGCTACACCTTC
j_call: TRBJ2-7; d_call: TRBD2; v_call: TRBV5-1; clone_size: -; cdr3_aa: CASSLGLAGGQSEQYF; cdr3_nt: TGCGCCAGCAGCTTGGGGCTAGCGGGGGGCCAAAGCGAGCAGTACTTC
j_call: TRBJ1-1; d_call: TRBD1; v_call: TRBV7-9; clone_size: -; cdr3_aa: CASSPVYRGYTEAFF; cdr3_nt: TGTGCCAGCAGCCCCGTTTACAGGGGGTACACTGAAGCTTTCTTT
j_call: TRBJ2-3; d_call: TRBD2; v_call: TRBV6-2/TRBV6-3; clone_size: -; cdr3_aa: CASSDLAGGADTQYF; cdr3_nt: TGTGCCAGCAGCGACTTAGCGGGGGGTGCAGATACGCAGTATTTT
j_call: TRBJ2-1; d_call: TRBD2; v_call: TRBV5-1; clone_size: -; cdr3_aa: CASSLSSGVNNEQFF; cdr3_nt: TGCGCCAGCAGCTTGTCGAGCGGGGTTAACAATGAGCAGTTCTTC
j_call: TRBJ2-2; d_call: TRBD1; v_call: TRBV6-5; clone_size: -; cdr3_aa: CASRPGQGFTGELFF; cdr3_nt: TGTGCCAGCCGCCCCGGACAGGGGTTCACCGGGGAGCTGTTTTTT
j_call: TRBJ1-1; d_call: TRBD1; v_call: TRBV20-1; clone_size: -; cdr3_aa: CSASPGGTLMMEAFF; cdr3_nt: TGCAGTGCTAGTCCAGGGGGAACACTGATGATGGAAGCTTTCTTT
j_call: TRBJ1-1; d_call: -; v_call: TRBV5-1; clone_size: -; cdr3_aa: CASSLGGIRDTEAFF; cdr3_nt: TGCGCCAGCAGCTTGGGGGGTATCCGGGACACCGAAGCTTTCTTT
j_call: TRBJ1-6; d_call: -; v_call: TRBV27; clone_size: -; cdr3_aa: CASSLQGGVYNNSPLHF; cdr3_nt: TGTGCCAGCAGCCTACAGGGTGGGGTGTATAATAATTCACCCCTCCACTTT
j_call: TRBJ2-5; d_call: -; v_call: TRBV19; clone_size: -; cdr3_aa: CASSPRTRGLTETQYF; cdr3_nt: TGTGCCAGTAGTCCTAGGACGCGGGGGCTTACTGAGACCCAGTACTTC
j_call: TRBJ2-3; d_call: -; v_call: TRBV7-9; clone_size: once; cdr3_aa: CASSYPGPSSADTQYF; cdr3_nt: TGTGCCAGCAGCTACCCTGGACCGAGTAGCGCAGATACGCAGTATTTT
j_call: TRBJ2-7; d_call: -; v_call: TRBV30; clone_size: -; cdr3_aa: CAWSRGGRYEQYF; cdr3_nt: TGTGCCTGGAGTCGAGGGGGACGCTACGAGCAGTACTTC
j_call: TRBJ2-3; d_call: -; v_call: TRBV6-5; clone_size: -; cdr3_aa: CASTRDGVSTQYF; cdr3_nt: TGTGCCAGCACCCGAGACGGAGTGTCTACGCAGTATTTT
j_call: TRBJ1-5; d_call: TRBD1; v_call: TRBV6-5; clone_size: -; cdr3_aa: CASSWTGVGQPQHF; cdr3_nt: TGTGCCAGCAGCTGGACAGGGGTCGGTCAGCCCCAGCATTTT
j_call: TRBJ2-3; d_call: TRBD1; v_call: TRBV9; clone_size: -; cdr3_aa: CASSGRMTGGAKSDTQYF; cdr3_nt: TGTGCCAGCAGCGGCCGAATGACAGGGGGAGCAAAGAGCGATACGCAGTATTTT
j_call: TRBJ1-4; d_call: -; v_call: TRBV6-5; clone_size: -; cdr3_aa: CASSYLSGVANEKLFF; cdr3_nt: TGTGCCAGCAGTTACTTGTCAGGGGTTGCTAATGAAAAACTGTTTTTT
j_call: TRBJ1-1; d_call: TRBD1; v_call: TRBV5-1; clone_size: -; cdr3_aa: CASSWKGGSYTEAFF; cdr3_nt: TGCGCCAGCAGCTGGAAAGGGGGCTCGTACACTGAAGCTTTCTTT
j_call: TRBJ1-4; d_call: TRBD1; v_call: TRBV7-9; clone_size: once; cdr3_aa: CASTPGGNEKLFF; cdr3_nt: TGTGCCAGCACCCCAGGGGGTAATGAAAAACTGTTTTTT
j_call: TRBJ2-3; d_call: -; v_call: TRBV30; clone_size: -; cdr3_aa: CAWKGTDTQYF; cdr3_nt: TGTGCCTGGAAGGGGACAGATACGCAGTATTTT
j_call: TRBJ1-4; d_call: -; v_call: TRBV4-3; clone_size: many; cdr3_aa: CASSQGWAANEKLFF; cdr3_nt: TGCGCCAGCAGCCAAGGCTGGGCAGCTAATGAAAAACTGTTTTTT
j_call: TRBJ2-7; d_call: TRBD2; v_call: TRBV7-2; clone_size: -; cdr3_aa: CASSPQGGGYEQYF; cdr3_nt: TGTGCCAGCAGCCCCCAGGGCGGGGGCTACGAGCAGTACTTC
j_call: TRBJ1-1; d_call: -; v_call: TRBV9; clone_size: -; cdr3_aa: CASSARQALNTEAFF; cdr3_nt: TGTGCCAGCAGCGCCCGACAAGCCTTGAACACTGAAGCTTTCTTT
j_call: TRBJ1-5; d_call: -; v_call: TRBV19; clone_size: -; cdr3_aa: CASSQGREGNQPQHF; cdr3_nt: TGTGCCAGTAGTCAAGGCAGGGAAGGCAATCAGCCCCAGCATTTT
j_call: TRBJ2-3; d_call: TRBD2; v_call: TRBV30; clone_size: -; cdr3_aa: CAWRLAGGTDTQYF; cdr3_nt: TGTGCCTGGAGACTAGCGGGGGGCACAGATACGCAGTATTTT
j_call: TRBJ1-5; d_call: -; v_call: TRBV28; clone_size: -; cdr3_aa: CASSFPRNSNQPQHF; cdr3_nt: TGTGCCAGCAGTTTTCCGCGTAATAGCAATCAGCCCCAGCATTTT
j_call: TRBJ1-4; d_call: TRBD1; v_call: TRBV19; clone_size: -; cdr3_aa: CASTRVGQGIEKLFF; cdr3_nt: TGTGCCAGTACCCGAGTAGGACAGGGCATTGAAAAACTGTTTTTT